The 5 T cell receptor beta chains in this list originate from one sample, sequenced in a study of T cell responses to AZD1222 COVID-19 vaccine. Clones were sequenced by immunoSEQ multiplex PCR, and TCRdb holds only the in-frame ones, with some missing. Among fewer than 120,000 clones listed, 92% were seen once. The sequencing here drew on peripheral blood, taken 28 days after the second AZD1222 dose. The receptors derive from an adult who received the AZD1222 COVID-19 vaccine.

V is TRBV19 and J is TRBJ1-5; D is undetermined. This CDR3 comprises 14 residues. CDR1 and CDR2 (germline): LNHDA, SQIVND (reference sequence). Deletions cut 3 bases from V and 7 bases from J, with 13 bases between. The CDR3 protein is CASSIGSLGQPQHF. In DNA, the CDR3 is TGTGCCAGTAGTATTGGGAGTCTTGGGCAGCCCCAGCATTTT.

The CDR3 reads CASSSGSQVYEQYF. CDR3 bases: TGCGCCAGCAGTTCGGGGAGCCAAGTCTACGAGCAGTACTTC. The chain joins TRBV5-1 to TRBJ2-7, with D possibly being TRBD2 (5 bases). V lost 5 bases and J 3 bases, leaving 15 bases between the germline ends. The CDR3 length is 14 residues. Germline V lookup: CDR1 SGHRS, CDR2 YFSETQ.

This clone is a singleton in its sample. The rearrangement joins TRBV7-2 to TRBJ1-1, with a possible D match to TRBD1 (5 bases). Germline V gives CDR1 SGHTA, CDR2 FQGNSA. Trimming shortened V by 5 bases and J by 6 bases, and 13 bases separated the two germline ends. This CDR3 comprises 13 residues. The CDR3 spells CASSPNQGSEAFF. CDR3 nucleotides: TGTGCCAGCAGCCCAAACCAGGGATCTGAAGCTTTCTTT.

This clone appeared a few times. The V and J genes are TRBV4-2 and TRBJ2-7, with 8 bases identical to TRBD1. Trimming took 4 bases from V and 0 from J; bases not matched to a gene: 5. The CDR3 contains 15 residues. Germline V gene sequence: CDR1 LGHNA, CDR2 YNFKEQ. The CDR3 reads CASSLTGGPSYEQYF. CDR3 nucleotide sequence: TGTGCCAGCAGCCTAACAGGGGGGCCCTCCTACGAGCAGTACTTC.

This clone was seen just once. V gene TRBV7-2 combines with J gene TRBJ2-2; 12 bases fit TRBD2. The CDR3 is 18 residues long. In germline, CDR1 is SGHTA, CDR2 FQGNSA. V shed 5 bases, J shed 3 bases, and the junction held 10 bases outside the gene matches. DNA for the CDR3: TGTGCCAGCAGCCCGTCACTAGCGGGGGGCCTATACACCGGGGAGCTGTTTTTT. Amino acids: CASSPSLAGGLYTGELFF.